This T cell receptor (beta chain) originates from a study of blood T cells in healthy people across ages. Study-wide context: The template switching approach captured approximately one barcoded beta molecule for every two T cells.

Study-wide points: The percentage of naive T cells correlated strongly with TCR beta diversity.

V dropped 3 bases and J dropped 4 bases, with 21 bases sitting between them. The CDR3 is made up of 17 amino acids. Germline loops: CDR1 MNHEY, CDR2 SVGAGI. Through a sample-barcoded 5' primer and a J-beta primer mix, a second PCR was run for roughly 6 to 11 cycles. Individual samples furnished no less than 2.5 million CDR3-containing paired-end reads apiece. Via MiXCR, TCRdb re-called the 5' RACE reads, giving one row per CDR3 protein. The sample records around 280,000 distinct CDR3 sequences, roughly 26% being singletons. At least 6 million PBMCs were isolated per sample. Only a few counts were recorded for this clonotype. The antigen is unknown.

This chain joins TRBV6-5 and TRBJ2-5; D tentatively reads TRBD1 or TRBD2 (5 bases each). Sequencing used blood. This TCR was recovered from a woman aged 70 to 79 in good health. CDR3 protein: CASSYTVARGPRETQYF. CDR3 coding DNA: TGTGCCAGCAGTTATACCGTAGCGAGGGGACCGCGAGAGACCCAGTACTTC.